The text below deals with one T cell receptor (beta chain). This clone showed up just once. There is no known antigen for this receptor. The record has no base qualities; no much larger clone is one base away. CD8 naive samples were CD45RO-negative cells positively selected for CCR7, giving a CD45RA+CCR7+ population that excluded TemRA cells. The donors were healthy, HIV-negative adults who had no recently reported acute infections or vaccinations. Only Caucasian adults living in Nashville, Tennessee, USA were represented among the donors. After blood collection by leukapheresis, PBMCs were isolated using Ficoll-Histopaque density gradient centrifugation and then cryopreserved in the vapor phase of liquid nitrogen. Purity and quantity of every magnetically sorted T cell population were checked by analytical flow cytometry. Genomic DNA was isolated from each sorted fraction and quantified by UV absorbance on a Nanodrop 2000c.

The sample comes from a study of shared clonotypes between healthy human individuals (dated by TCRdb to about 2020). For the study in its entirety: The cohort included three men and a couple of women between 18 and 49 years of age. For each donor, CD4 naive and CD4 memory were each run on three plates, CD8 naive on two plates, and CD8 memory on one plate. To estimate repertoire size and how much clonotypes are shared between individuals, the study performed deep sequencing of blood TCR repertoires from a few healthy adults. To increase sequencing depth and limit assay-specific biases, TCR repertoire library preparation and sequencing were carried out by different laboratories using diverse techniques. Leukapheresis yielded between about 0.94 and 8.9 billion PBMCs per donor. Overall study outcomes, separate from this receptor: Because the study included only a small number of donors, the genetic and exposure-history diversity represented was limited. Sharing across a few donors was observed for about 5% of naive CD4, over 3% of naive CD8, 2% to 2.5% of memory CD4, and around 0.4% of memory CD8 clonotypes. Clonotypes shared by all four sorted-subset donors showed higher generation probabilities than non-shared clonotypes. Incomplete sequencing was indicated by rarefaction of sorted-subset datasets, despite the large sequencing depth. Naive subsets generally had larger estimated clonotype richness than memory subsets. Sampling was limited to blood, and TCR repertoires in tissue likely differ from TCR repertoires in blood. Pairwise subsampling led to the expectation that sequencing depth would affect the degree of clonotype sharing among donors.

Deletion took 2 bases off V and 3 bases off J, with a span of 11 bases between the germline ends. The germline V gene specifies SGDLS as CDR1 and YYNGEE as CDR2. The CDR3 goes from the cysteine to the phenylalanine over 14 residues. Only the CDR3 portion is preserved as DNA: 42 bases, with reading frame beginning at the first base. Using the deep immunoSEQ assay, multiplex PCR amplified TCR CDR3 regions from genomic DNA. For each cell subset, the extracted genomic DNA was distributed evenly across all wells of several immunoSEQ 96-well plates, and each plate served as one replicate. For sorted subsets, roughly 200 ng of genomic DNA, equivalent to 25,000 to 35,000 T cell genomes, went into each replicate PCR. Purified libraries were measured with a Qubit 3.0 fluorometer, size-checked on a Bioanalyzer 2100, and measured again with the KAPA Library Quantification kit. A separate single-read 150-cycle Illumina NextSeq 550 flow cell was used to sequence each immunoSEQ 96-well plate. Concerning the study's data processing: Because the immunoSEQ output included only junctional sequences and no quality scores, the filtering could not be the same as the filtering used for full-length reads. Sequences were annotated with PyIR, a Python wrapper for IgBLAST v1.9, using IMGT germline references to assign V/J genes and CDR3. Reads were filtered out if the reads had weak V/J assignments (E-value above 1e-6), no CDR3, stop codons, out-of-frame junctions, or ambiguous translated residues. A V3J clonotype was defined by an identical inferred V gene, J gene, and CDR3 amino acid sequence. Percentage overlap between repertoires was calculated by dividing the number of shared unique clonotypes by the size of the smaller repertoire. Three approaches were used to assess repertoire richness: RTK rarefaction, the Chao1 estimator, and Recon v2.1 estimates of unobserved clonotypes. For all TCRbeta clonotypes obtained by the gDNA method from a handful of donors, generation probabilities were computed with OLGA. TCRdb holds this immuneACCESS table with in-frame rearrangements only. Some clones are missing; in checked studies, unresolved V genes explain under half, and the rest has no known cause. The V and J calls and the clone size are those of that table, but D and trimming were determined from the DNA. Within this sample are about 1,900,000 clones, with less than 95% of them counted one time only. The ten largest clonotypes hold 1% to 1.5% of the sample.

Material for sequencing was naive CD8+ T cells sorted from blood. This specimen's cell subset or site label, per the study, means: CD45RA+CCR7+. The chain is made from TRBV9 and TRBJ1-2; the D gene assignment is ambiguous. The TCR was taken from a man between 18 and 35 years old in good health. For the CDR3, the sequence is CASSVGSSHYGYTF. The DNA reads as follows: TGTGCCAGCAGCGTGGGATCGTCACACTATGGCTACACCTTC.